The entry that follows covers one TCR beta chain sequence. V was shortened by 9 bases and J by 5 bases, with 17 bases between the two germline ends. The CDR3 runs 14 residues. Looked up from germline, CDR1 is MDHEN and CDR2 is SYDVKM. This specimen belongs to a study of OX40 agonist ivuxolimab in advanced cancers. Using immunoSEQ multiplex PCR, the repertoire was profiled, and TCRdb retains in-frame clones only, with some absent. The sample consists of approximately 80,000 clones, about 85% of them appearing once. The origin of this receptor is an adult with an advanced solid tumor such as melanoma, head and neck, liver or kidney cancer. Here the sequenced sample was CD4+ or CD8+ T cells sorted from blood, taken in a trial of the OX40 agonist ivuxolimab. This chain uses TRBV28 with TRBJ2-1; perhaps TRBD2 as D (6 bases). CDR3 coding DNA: TGTGCCAGTAATGACCGGGACTTTAACAATGAGCAGTTCTTC. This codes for CASNDRDFNNEQFF.